A single sample gave rise to the 29 T cell receptor beta chains below, sequenced in a study of blood T cells in healthy people across ages. A second PCR, run for about 6 to 11 cycles, used a sample-barcoded 5' primer plus a J-beta primer mix. TCRdb reprocessed the 5' RACE reads with MiXCR, giving one entry per CDR3 protein. This table holds about 720,000 distinct CDR3 sequences, 20% to 25% found once. The sample was blood. The receptors originated from a man aged 65 to 85 in good health.

This clonotype is a singleton in its sample. The chain carries TRBV7-9 and TRBJ2-1, with 8 bases fitting TRBD1. The DNA end is a closer match to TRBJ2-7, so the J assignment may be wrong. CDR1 SEHNR and CDR2 FQNEAQ come from the germline V gene (reference sequence). The CDR3 totals 17 residues. This CDR3 is CASSLLVGAGGAFEQYF. The DNA of the CDR3 is TGTGCCAGCAGCTTATTAGTTGGAGCAGGGGGCGCGTTCGAGCAGTACTTC.

V gene TRBV12-3 or TRBV12-4 combines with J gene TRBJ1-4; the D is unclear. This CDR3 has 13 amino acids. The ends were cut back, 2 bases at V and 5 bases at J, with 6 bases in the middle. The CDR3 sequence is CASSLPFNEKLFF. The DNA for the CDR3 is TGTGCCAGCAGTTTACCGTTCAATGAAAAACTGTTTTTT.

The chain employs TRBV19 and TRBJ2-7; D may match TRBD1 or TRBD2 (5 bases each). Per the germline V gene, CDR1 is LNHDA and CDR2 is SQIVND (reference sequence). The CDR3 contains 13 residues. Trimming cost V 9 bases and J 3 bases, with 15 bases left between them. The chain's CDR3 is CASSRGKIYEQYF. CDR3 sequence (DNA): TGTGCCAGCTCTCGGGGCAAGATCTACGAGCAGTACTTC. The full variable domain, in which reference TRBV19 and TRBJ2-7 provide the parts outside the CDR3, is DGGITQSPKYLFRKEGQNVTLSCEQNLNHDAMYWYRQDPGQGLRLIYYSQIVNDFQKGDIAEGYSVSREKKESFPLTVTSAQKNPTAFYLCASSRGKIYEQYFGPGTRLTVT.

Ten or more counts support this clonotype. V and J are TRBV29-1 and TRBJ2-1; D gene ambiguous. The V gene lost 1 base and the J gene lost 7 bases, with 11 bases spanning the gap. Germline CDR1 reads SQVTM; CDR2 reads ANQGSEA. This CDR3 is built from 13 residues. DNA for the CDR3: TGCAGCGTTGAAGGGGTTAGCAGGAATGAGCAGTTCTTC. As protein: CSVEGVSRNEQFF.

The genes are TRBV7-6 and TRBJ2-3, with D tentatively TRBD2 (5 bases). The CDR3 totals 12 residues. V was shortened by 7 bases and J by 3 bases, with 8 bases between the two germline ends. The germline V gene has CDR1 SGHVS and CDR2 FNYEAQ. The CDR3 DNA reads as TGTGCCAGCAACCGGGGAACAGATACGCAGTATTTT. Protein sequence: CASNRGTDTQYF.

The rearrangement links TRBV11-2 to TRBJ2-7; 8 bases line up with TRBD1. CDR1 is SGHAT and CDR2 is FQNNGV in the germline V gene. J gave up 3 bases and V 1 base, and 5 bases lay outside the gene matches. The CDR3 covers 15 residues. CDR3 sequence (DNA): TGTGCCAGCAGCTTAGGTCGACAGGGGCTCTACGAGCAGTACTTC. It encodes CASSLGRQGLYEQYF. The entire variable domain, with the rest obtained from reference TRBV11-2 and TRBJ2-7, is as follows: EAGVAQSPRYKIIEKRQSVAFWCNPISGHATLYWYQQILGQGPKLLIQFQNNGVVDDSQLPKDRFSAERLKGVDSTLKIQPAKLEDSAVYLCASSLGRQGLYEQYFGPGTRLTVT.

The rearrangement joins TRBV11-3 to TRBJ1-4; D not certain. Germline V gives CDR1 SGHNT, CDR2 YENEEA. The V end lost 7 bases, the J end lost 4 bases, and 16 bases lay between the germline ends. The CDR3 consists of 15 residues. CDR3 region: CASTHLGSINEKLFF. The DNA for the CDR3 is TGTGCCAGCACCCATTTGGGCAGCATTAATGAAAAACTGTTTTTT.

This chain links TRBV14 with TRBJ2-5; D may be TRBD1 (5 bases). TRBJ2-1 matches the DNA end more closely, so the J call is doubtful. This CDR3 has 14 residues. The germline V gene encodes CDR1 SGHDN and CDR2 FVKESK. The CDR3 bases are TGTGCCAGCAGCCAAGTAGGGGCACGACGAGAGCAGTTCTTC. The encoded protein is CASSQVGARREQFF.

In its sample, this clonotype was seen a few times. The rearrangement uses TRBV12-3 or TRBV12-4 and TRBJ1-5, with no clear D. V was clipped by 8 bases and J by 2 bases, with 10 bases between them. The CDR3 runs to 13 residues. CDR3 protein: CASGDPGNQPQHF. CDR3 bases: TGTGCCAGCGGAGACCCGGGCAATCAGCCCCAGCATTTT.

This clonotype was counted at least ten times. The rearrangement uses TRBV5-1 and TRBJ2-5, with D possibly being TRBD2 (7 bases). CDR1 and CDR2 (germline): SGHRS, YFSETQ. Deletions cut 6 bases from V and 5 bases from J, with 14 bases between. There are 13 residues in the CDR3. The CDR3 here is CASKGGDMETQYF. For the CDR3, the DNA is TGCGCCAGCAAGGGAGGGGACATGGAGACCCAGTACTTC.

The chain has TRBV12-3 or TRBV12-4 and TRBJ1-3, with D unclear. With 3 bases removed from V and 0 bases from J, the gap between germline ends came to 9 bases. This CDR3 spans 15 amino acids. The DNA of the CDR3 is TGTGCCAGCAGTTTCCCTAATTTCTCTGGAAACACCATATATTTT. It translates to CASSFPNFSGNTIYF.

The CDR3 sequence: CSPRNELRPSYNSPLHF. The CDR3 DNA reads as TGCAGCCCCCGGAACGAGCTCCGTCCCTCCTATAATTCACCCCTCCACTTT. The chain employs TRBV29-1 and TRBJ1-6; D ambiguous. The V end lost 8 bases, the J end lost 0 bases, and 20 bases lay between the germline ends. There are 17 residues in the CDR3. In germline, CDR1 is SQVTM, CDR2 ANQGSEA. Full variable domain (outside the CDR3, taken from reference TRBV29-1 and TRBJ1-6): SAVISQKPSRDICQRGTSLTIQCQVDSQVTMMFWYRQQPGQSLTLIATANQGSEATYESGFVIDKFPISRPNLTFSTLTVSNMSPEDSSIYLCSPRNELRPSYNSPLHFGNGTRLTVT.

This clonotype was detected many times. This rearrangement joins TRBV7-2 to TRBJ2-3, with a possible D match to TRBD2 (6 bases). The CDR3 covers 14 residues. Trimming removed 4 bases at V and 3 bases at J, with 11 bases between. CDR1 is SGHTA, CDR2 FQGNSA, per germline. CDR3 residues: CASSSRLGTDTQYF. For the CDR3, the DNA is TGTGCCAGCAGCTCTAGACTAGGGACAGATACGCAGTATTTT.

V gene TRBV20-1 combines with J gene TRBJ2-5, with a possible D match to TRBD1 (5 bases). The V gene's germline CDR1 is DFQATT and CDR2 SNEGSKA (reference sequence). The germline V and J ends were trimmed by 3 bases and 9 bases, with 23 bases remaining between them. This CDR3 spans 15 amino acids. CDR3 protein: CSASDPPAGKGAQYF. The CDR3 DNA is TGCAGTGCTAGCGATCCCCCCGCAGGGAAAGGGGCCCAGTACTTC.

Only a few counts were recorded for this clonotype. The CDR3 DNA reads TGTGCCAGTAGTCCAACGGTGAATCAGCCCCAGCATTTT. It translates to CASSPTVNQPQHF. This sequence joins TRBV19 and TRBJ1-5; D is ambiguous. Germline V gene sequence: CDR1 LNHDA, CDR2 SQIVND (reference sequence). V was clipped by 5 bases and J by 4 bases, with 9 bases between them. This CDR3 is built from 13 residues.

This clonotype was seen a handful of times. The rearrangement uses TRBV12-3 or TRBV12-4 and TRBJ1-4; 7 nucleotides line up with TRBD1. This CDR3 comprises 15 residues. V was clipped by 8 bases and J by 7 bases; unmatched bases: 13. CDR3 amino acids: CASQATGSSSEKLFF. CDR3 bases: TGTGCCAGCCAGGCGACAGGGAGTTCGAGTGAAAAACTGTTTTTT.

Concerning this clonotype itself: The DNA is left out, because the CDR3 cannot be placed on it with certainty; the CDR3 is given as TCRdb lists it. V gene TRBV20-1 combines with J gene TRBJ2-1; the listed D gene, TRBD1, was not tested against the DNA. The CDR3 comprises 20 residues, both ends counted. Germline assignment: CDR1 DFQATT and CDR2 SNEGSKA (reference sequence). The CDR3 sequence is CSARVFYGDSSSGSYNEQFF.

The rearrangement uses TRBV6-1 and TRBJ2-7, with 8 nucleotides matching TRBD1. CDR1 and CDR2 from the germline V gene are MNHNS and SASEGT. The J segment lost 5 bases and the V segment lost 11 bases, leaving 11 bases of the junction unmatched. The CDR3 has 13 residues. The CDR3 is CAGGGQGIDEQYF. The CDR3 DNA sequence: TGTGCCGGGGGAGGACAGGGCATTGACGAGCAGTACTTC.

This clonotype was counted a single time. The V call is TRBV3-1, the J call TRBJ2-4; D is possibly TRBD1 or TRBD2 (5 bases each). This CDR3 is 12 amino acids long. CDR1 and CDR2 from the germline V gene are LGHDT and YNNKEL (reference sequence). V shed 4 bases and J shed 10 bases, with 11 bases lying between them. CDR3 amino acids: CASSLPRGIQYF. DNA of the CDR3: TGTGCCAGCAGCCTCCCGAGGGGTATTCAGTACTTC.

This clonotype was counted between two and nine times. The CDR3 reads CASSLFNTEAFF. CDR3 nucleotide sequence: TGTGCCAGCAGTTTGTTTAACACTGAAGCTTTCTTT. The V and J genes are TRBV12-3 or TRBV12-4 and TRBJ1-1, with D unresolved. The ends were cut back, 3 bases at V and 2 bases at J, with 4 bases in the middle. This CDR3 is 12 amino acids long.

This chain connects TRBV5-5 to TRBJ2-3; 12 nucleotides match TRBD2. Unmatched junction bases numbered 0, after V lost 3 bases and J lost 4 bases. This CDR3 region has 14 residues. The V gene's germline CDR1 is SGHKS and CDR2 YYEKEE (reference sequence). The CDR3 DNA sequence: TGTGCCAGCAGCTCTAGCGGGAGGGCAGATACGCAGTATTTT. Residues: CASSSSGRADTQYF.

In this sample, this clonotype turned up a few times. The V gene is TRBV24-1, the J gene TRBJ2-5, with D perhaps TRBD2 (6 bases). The end of the DNA fits TRBJ2-1 better, so the J call may be wrong. The V gene's germline CDR1 is KGHDR and CDR2 SFDVKD. The CDR3 totals 13 residues. The CDR3 sequence: CATSEAWGDEQFF. CDR3 in DNA: TGTGCCACCAGTGAGGCCTGGGGGGATGAGCAGTTCTTC.

This clonotype has only a few counts. J is TRBJ1-4 and V is TRBV20-1, with D possibly TRBD1 on 6 matching bases. V was trimmed by 0 bases and J by 7 bases, leaving 12 bases between them. Germline V gives CDR1 DFQATT, CDR2 SNEGSKA (reference sequence). The CDR3 is 14 amino acids. CDR3 region: CSARDGRGTEKLFF. CDR3 sequence (DNA): TGCAGTGCTAGAGACGGCAGGGGAACTGAAAAACTGTTTTTT.

The table lists this clonotype with many counts. The chain has TRBV18 and TRBJ2-5; D is undetermined. The CDR3 length is 13 residues. Germline V gene lookup returns CDR1 KGHSH and CDR2 LQKENI. Trimming shortened V by 0 bases and J by 3 bases, and 5 bases separated the two germline ends. This chain's CDR3 is CASSPPGEETQYF. For the CDR3, the DNA is TGTGCCAGCTCACCACCCGGAGAAGAGACCCAGTACTTC.

This clonotype showed up just a few times. V usage is TRBV11-2 and J usage is TRBJ2-1; D not certain. Trimming took off 0 bases at V and 0 bases at J, with 9 bases between the two ends. This CDR3 is built from 16 residues. Germline assignment: CDR1 SGHAT and CDR2 FQNNGV. The CDR3, as DNA: TGTGCCAGCAGCTTAGAGCCGGGTTTCTCCTACAATGAGCAGTTCTTC. Amino acids: CASSLEPGFSYNEQFF.

The chain combines TRBV11-2 with TRBJ2-1; TRBD2 agrees at 9 bases. Germline-derived CDR1 and CDR2 are SGHAT and FQNNGV. Losses at the gene ends were 4 bases for V and 6 bases for J; bases not matched to a gene: 4. The CDR3 is 14 amino acids. The DNA of the CDR3 is TGTGCCAGCAGCTCCCTAGCGGGGTCCAATGAGCAGTTCTTC. Translating gives CASSSLAGSNEQFF.

In its sample, this clonotype was seen a few times. The gene calls are TRBV20-1 and TRBJ1-6; D unclear. This CDR3 is built from 13 residues. Germline V CDR1 and CDR2: DFQATT, SNEGSKA (reference sequence). Trimming shortened V by 3 bases and J by 3 bases, and 6 bases separated the two germline ends. The CDR3 is CSARDDYNSPLHF. For the CDR3, the DNA is TGCAGTGCTAGGGACGACTATAATTCACCCCTCCACTTT.

The chain uses TRBV5-1 and TRBJ2-3; D not resolved. Trimming pared 7 bases from V and 7 bases from J, leaving 10 bases between. CDR3 length: 11 amino acids. Germline values: CDR1 SGHRS, CDR2 YFSETQ. The CDR3 nucleotides are TGCGCCAGCTTATCCTCGAATACGCAGTATTTT. It specifies CASLSSNTQYF.

The rearrangement joins TRBV10-3 to TRBJ1-2; 11 bases map to TRBD1. Trimming removed 3 bases from V and 10 bases from J; junction bases left unmatched: 7. Germline V gene data show CDR1 as ENHRY and CDR2 as SYGVKD. CDR3 size: 14 residues. The CDR3 protein is CAISDSGQGAVYTF. As DNA, the CDR3 is TGTGCCATCAGTGATTCCGGACAGGGGGCCGTCTACACCTTC.